This TCR beta chain was retrieved from a study of blood T cell repertoires in COVID-19 (dated by TCRdb to the early 2020s). Notes on the research overall: Samples from collaborators originated in the United States, Italy and Spain and spanned both the acute and convalescent phases of COVID-19. The prospective study material was composed of cDNA or gDNA derived from T cells, B-cell-depleted T cells, or PBMCs. The dataset comprised deeply sampled blood TCRbeta repertoires from subjects exposed to, actively infected with, or recovered from COVID-19. The repertoires were made available in a free public database intended to serve as a resource for research on the immune response to SARS-CoV-2. The samples were drawn from two sources: the first 160 participants of the ongoing ImmuneRACE study, and 1,254 subjects contributed by 6 global collaborators. Sample metadata almost always included a de-identified subject ID, COVID-19 status, age in years and sex. Where HLA class I and class II types were available, the types were taken from metadata supplied by the sample provider, not from assay-based typing. Results and caveats for the whole study, not just this receptor: The quantity of clinical and demographic metadata differed by source and by participant and was supplied without curation.

The immunoSEQ Assay, a bias-controlled multiplex PCR, was used to amplify TCRbeta CDR3 regions from genomic DNA. Per the original workflow: The number of nucleated cells in each sample was estimated from the amplification of reference gene primers within the assay. To quantify the absolute abundance of each unique TCRbeta CDR3 rearrangement, sequence reads were collapsed and filtered. For each sample, productive Simpson clonality was calculated as the square root of Simpson's diversity index over productive rearrangements. Entries here come from immuneACCESS through TCRdb and include only in-frame sequences with V and J called. Some clones fail to appear in such tables; in the studies checked, an unresolved V gene covers under half of the shortfall, and the cause of the remainder is unknown. That table supplies the V and J calls and clone size; D and trimming were determined from the DNA. This sample is represented by about 170,000 clones; more than 85% of them were singletons. The leading ten clones occupy roughly 2.5% of the sample.

One collaborating source in Seattle enrolled patients while the patients were actively infected and followed the patients over time throughout the course of disease. Collaborating institutions collected whole blood in K2EDTA tubes following their own protocols. For TCRbeta analysis, collaborators shipped samples in one of three forms: frozen whole blood, isolated PBMCs, or DNA extracted from either of those sample types. Its CDR3 holds 12 amino acids, cysteine through phenylalanine. The sequence is cut down to CDR3 DNA, 36 bases in frame from base 1. Looking up the germline V gene (reference sequence) yields CDR1 LGHDT and CDR2 YNNKEL. Here V drops 3 bases and J drops 6 bases, and the junction holds 0 bases not matched to any gene. This clone is a singleton in its sample. Its antigen target is currently unknown. Per-base quality was not reported, and no clone a single base away is much larger than it.

The clonotype was recovered from a woman older than 75 with COVID-19, enrolled during active disease. The chain is made from TRBV3-1 (or the pseudogene TRBV3-2) and TRBJ2-3, and TRBD1 matches 7 of the central bases. Sequenced: peripheral blood. Here the CDR3 is given as CASSQTGDTQYF. The sequenced DNA: TGTGCCAGCAGCCAGACAGGGGATACGCAGTATTTT.